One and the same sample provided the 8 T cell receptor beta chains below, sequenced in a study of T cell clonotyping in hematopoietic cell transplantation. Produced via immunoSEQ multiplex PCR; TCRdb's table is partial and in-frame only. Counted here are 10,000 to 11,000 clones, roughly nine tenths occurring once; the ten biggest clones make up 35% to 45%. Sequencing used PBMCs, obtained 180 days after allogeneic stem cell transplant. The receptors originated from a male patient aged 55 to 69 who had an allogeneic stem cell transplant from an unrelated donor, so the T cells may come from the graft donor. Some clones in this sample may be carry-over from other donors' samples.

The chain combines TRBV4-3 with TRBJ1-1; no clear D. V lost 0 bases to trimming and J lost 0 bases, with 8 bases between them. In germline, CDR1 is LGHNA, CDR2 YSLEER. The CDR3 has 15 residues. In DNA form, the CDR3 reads TGCGCCAGCAGCCAAGAAACCACCCTGAACACTGAAGCTTTCTTT. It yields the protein CASSQETTLNTEAFF.

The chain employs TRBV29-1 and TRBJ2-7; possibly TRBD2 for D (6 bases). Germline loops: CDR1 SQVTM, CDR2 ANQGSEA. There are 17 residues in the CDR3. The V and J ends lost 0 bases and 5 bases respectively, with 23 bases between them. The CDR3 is CSVEETGDGTLDHEQYF. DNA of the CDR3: TGCAGCGTTGAAGAGACGGGGGATGGGACCCTGGACCACGAGCAGTACTTC.

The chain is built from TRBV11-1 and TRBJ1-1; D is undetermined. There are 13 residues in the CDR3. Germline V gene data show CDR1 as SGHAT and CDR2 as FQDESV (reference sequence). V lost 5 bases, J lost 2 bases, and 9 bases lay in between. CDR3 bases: TGTGCCAGCAGCAAACAGATCAACACTGAAGCTTTCTTT. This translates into CASSKQINTEAFF.

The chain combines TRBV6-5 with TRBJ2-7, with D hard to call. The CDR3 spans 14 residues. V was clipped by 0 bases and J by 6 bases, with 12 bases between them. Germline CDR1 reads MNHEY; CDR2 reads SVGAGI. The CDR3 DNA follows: TGTGCCAGCAGTTACTCGAAAGGGTTCGCCGAGCAGTACTTC. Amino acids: CASSYSKGFAEQYF.

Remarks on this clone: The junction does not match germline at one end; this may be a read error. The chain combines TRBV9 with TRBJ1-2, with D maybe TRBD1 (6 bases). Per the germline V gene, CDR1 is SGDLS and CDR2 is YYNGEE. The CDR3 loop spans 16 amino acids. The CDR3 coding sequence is TGTGCCAGCAGCGTAGCCGGAGAGAGCTCGGTGGGGGGCTCCACCTTC. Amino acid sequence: CASSVAGESSVGGSTF.

CDR3 sequence: CASSPLGVTEAFF. CDR3 sequence (DNA): TGTGCCAGCAGCCCTTTAGGGGTCACTGAAGCTTTCTTT. V is TRBV5-4 and J is TRBJ1-1, with D possibly being TRBD1 (5 bases). CDR1 is SGHNT and CDR2 is YYREEE in the germline V gene (reference sequence). Trimming took off 4 bases at V and 4 bases at J, with 11 bases between the two ends. The CDR3 extends over 13 amino acids.

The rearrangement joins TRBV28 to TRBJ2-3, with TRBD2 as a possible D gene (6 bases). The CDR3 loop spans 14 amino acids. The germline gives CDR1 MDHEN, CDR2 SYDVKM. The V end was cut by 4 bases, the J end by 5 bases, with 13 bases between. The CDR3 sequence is CASSSEGSLDTQYF. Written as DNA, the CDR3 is TGTGCCAGCAGTTCGGAGGGGTCCCTAGATACGCAGTATTTT. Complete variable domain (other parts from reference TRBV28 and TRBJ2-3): DVKVTQSSRYLVKRTGEKVFLECVQDMDHENMFWYRQDPGLGLRLIYFSYDVKMKEKGDIPEGYSVSREKKERFSLILESASTNQTSMYLCASSSEGSLDTQYFGPGTRLTVL.

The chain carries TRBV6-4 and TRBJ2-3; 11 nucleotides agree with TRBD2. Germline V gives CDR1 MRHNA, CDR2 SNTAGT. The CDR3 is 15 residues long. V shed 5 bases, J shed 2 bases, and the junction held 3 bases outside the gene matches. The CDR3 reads CASSPSGGSTDTQYF. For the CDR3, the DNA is TGTGCCAGCAGTCCTAGCGGGGGGTCCACAGATACGCAGTATTTT.